This T cell receptor (beta chain) was recovered during a study of CD8+ T cells in alopecia areata. Study context: Patients received oral tofacitinib, 5 to 10 mg twice daily, for moderate-to-severe alopecia areata. Broader study findings: Elevated clonality characterized lesional scalp relative to normal scalp, particularly in alopecia totalis/universalis.

V lost 6 bases and J lost 1, with 11 bases in between. CDR1 and CDR2 from the germline V gene are MNHEY and SMNVEV (reference sequence). This CDR3 comprises 14 residues. Sequencing relied on a cDNA template that was reverse transcribed from extracted RNA. Sequenced by immunoSEQ multiplex PCR; TCRdb stores in-frame clones only, minus some. Here the sample spans fewer than 200,000 clones, around 50% being singletons. As for this clone: Its specificity is unknown.

Punch biopsies of lesional scalp, plus peripheral blood, were taken from alopecia areata patients. CD4+ and CD8+ T cells were sorted from PBMCs. This material consisted of CD4+ T cells sorted from blood, taken at week 0. The sequence was collected from a human donor with alopecia areata. The gene calls are TRBV27 and TRBJ2-3; tentative D call: TRBD2 (5 bases). The CDR3 DNA reads TGTGCCAGCAGCCGGGTTAGCGGCACAGATACGCAGTATTTT. This codes for CASSRVSGTDTQYF.